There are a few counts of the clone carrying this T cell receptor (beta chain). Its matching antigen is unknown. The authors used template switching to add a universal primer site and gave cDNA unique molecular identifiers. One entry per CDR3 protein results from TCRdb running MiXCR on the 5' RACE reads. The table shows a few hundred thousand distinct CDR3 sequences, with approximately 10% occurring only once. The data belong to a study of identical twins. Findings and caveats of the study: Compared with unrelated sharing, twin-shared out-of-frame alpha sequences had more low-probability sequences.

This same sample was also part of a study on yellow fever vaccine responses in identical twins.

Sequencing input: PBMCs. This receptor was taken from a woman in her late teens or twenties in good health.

In DNA form, the CDR3 reads TGTGCCAGCATCGCCAGGACCGGGGAGCTGTTTTTT. Translated: CASIARTGELFF. V is TRBV6-2 or TRBV6-3 and J is TRBJ2-2, with unresolved D. V was pared by 7 bases and J by 5 bases, with 8 bases between. Germline V gene lookup returns CDR1 MNHEY and CDR2 SVGEGT. The CDR3 has 12 amino acids.